The following is a TCR beta chain sequence with its context. Its cognate antigen is unknown. V lost 0 bases and J 7 bases, leaving 13 bases between the germline ends. The germline V gene encodes CDR1 SGDLS and CDR2 YYNGEE. The CDR3 totals 14 residues. This record belongs to a study of blood T cells in healthy people across ages. Looking at the study overall: Roughly one uniquely barcoded beta molecule per two T cells was captured. General study findings and limits: No conclusive comparison of naive versus antigen-experienced cells was possible with unsorted PBMCs.

For the second PCR, which ran for 7 to 11 cycles, a sample-barcoded 5' primer and a J-beta primer mix were used. One entry per CDR3 protein, called by TCRdb with MiXCR from the 5' RACE reads. This table holds some 1.4 million distinct CDR3 sequences, approximately 42% found once. Sample: blood. The chain is built from TRBV9 and TRBJ1-2, with D tentatively TRBD1 (5 bases). This TCR was sampled from a woman aged 18-29 years in good health. CDR3 in DNA: TGTGCCAGCAGCGTAGCTACTGCGGGGGGTGGCTACACCTTC. It translates to CASSVATAGGGYTF. Looking up the rest from reference TRBV9 and TRBJ1-2 gives the full variable domain: DSGVTQTPKHLITATGQRVTLRCSPRSGDLSVYWYQQSLDQGLQFLIQYYNGEERAKGNILERFSAQQFPDLHSELNLSSLELGDSALYFCASSVATAGGGYTFGSGTRLTVV.